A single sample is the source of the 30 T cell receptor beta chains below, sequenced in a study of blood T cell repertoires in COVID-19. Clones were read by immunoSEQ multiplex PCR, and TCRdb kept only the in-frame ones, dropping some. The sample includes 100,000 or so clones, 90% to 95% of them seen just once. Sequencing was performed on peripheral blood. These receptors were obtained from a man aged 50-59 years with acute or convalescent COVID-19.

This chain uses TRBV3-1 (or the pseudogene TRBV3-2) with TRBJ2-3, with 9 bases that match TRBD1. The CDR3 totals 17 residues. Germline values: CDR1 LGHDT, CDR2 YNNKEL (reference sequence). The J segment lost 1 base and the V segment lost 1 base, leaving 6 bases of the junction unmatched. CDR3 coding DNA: TGTGCCAGCAGCCAAGTAGTACGACAGGGGGGCACAGATACGCAGTATTTT. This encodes CASSQVVRQGGTDTQYF.

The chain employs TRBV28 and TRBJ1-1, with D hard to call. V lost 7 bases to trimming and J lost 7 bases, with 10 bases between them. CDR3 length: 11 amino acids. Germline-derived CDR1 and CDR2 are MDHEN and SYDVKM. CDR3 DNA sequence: TGTGCCAGCACCACACCGCTTGAAGCTTTCTTT. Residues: CASTTPLEAFF.

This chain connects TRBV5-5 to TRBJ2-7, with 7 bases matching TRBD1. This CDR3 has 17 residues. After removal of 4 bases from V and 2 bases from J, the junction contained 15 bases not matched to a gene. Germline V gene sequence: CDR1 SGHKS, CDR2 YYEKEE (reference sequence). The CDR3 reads CASSPGNGQDFPYEQYF. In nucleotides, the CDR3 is TGTGCCAGCAGCCCCGGAAATGGACAGGACTTTCCCTACGAGCAGTACTTC.

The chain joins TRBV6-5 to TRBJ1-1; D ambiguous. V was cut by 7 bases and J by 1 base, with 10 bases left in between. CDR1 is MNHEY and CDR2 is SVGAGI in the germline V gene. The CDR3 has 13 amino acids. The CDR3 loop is CASTPRGNTEAFF. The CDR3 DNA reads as TGTGCCAGCACCCCCCGCGGGAACACTGAAGCTTTCTTT.

CDR3 nucleotides: TGTGCCAGCAGCTTGGGACTGACCACTTTGAACAATGAGCAGTTCTTC. This translates into CASSLGLTTLNNEQFF. V is TRBV11-2 and J is TRBJ2-1; weak D call: TRBD2 (6 bases). The CDR3 extends over 16 amino acids. From germline, CDR1 is SGHAT and CDR2 FQNNGV. V lost 3 bases to trimming and J lost 5 bases, with 17 bases between them.

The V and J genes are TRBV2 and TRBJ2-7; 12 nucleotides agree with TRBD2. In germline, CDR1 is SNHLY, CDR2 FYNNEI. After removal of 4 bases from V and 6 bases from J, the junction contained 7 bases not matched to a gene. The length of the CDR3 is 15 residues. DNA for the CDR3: TGTGCCAGCAGTGTACTAGCGGGGGGCACTGGCGAGCAGTACTTC. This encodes CASSVLAGGTGEQYF.

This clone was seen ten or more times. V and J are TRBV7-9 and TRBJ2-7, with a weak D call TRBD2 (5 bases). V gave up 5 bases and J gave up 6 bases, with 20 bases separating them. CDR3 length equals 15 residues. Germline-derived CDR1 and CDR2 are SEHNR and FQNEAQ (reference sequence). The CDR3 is CASSAYGDRNPEQYF. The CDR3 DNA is TGTGCCAGCAGCGCTTACGGGGATAGAAACCCCGAGCAGTACTTC.

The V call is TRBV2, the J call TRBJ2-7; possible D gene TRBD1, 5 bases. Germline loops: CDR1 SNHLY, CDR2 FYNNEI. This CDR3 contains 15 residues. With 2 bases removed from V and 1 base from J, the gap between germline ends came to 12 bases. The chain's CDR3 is CASSEIGAVSYEQYF. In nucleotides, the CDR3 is TGTGCCAGCAGTGAAATAGGGGCCGTTTCCTACGAGCAGTACTTC.

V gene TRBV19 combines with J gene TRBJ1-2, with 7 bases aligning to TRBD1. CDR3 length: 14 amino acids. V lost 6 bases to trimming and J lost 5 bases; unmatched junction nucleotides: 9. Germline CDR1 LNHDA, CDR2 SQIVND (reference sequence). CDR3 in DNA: TGTGCCAGTAGCTTTAGCGGACAGGCGTATGGCTACACCTTC. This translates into CASSFSGQAYGYTF.

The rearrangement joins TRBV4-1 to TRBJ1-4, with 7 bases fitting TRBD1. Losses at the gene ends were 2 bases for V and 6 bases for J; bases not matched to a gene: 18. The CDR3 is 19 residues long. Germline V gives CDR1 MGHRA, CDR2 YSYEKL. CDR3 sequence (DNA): TGCGCCAGCAGCCAACCTACCCAGGGGAGAACAGGGGAGGATGAAAAACTGTTTTTT. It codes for CASSQPTQGRTGEDEKLFF.

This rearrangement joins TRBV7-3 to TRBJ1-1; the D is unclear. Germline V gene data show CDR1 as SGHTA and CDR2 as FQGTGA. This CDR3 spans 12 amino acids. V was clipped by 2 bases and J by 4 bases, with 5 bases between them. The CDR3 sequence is CASSLRGTEAFF. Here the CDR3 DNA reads TGTGCCAGCAGCTTACGCGGCACTGAAGCTTTCTTT.

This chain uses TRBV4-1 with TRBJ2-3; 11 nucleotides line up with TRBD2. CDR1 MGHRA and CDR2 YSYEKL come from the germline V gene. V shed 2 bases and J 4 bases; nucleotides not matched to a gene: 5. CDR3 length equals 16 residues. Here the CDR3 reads CASSQPPGLAADTQYF. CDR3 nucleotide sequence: TGCGCCAGCAGCCAACCCCCGGGACTAGCGGCAGATACGCAGTATTTT.

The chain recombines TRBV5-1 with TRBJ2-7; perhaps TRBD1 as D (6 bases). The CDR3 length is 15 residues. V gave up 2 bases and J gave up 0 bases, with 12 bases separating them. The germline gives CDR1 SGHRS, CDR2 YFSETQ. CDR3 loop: CASSFGTSSSYEQYF. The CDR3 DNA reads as TGCGCCAGCAGCTTCGGGACAAGTAGCTCCTACGAGCAGTACTTC.

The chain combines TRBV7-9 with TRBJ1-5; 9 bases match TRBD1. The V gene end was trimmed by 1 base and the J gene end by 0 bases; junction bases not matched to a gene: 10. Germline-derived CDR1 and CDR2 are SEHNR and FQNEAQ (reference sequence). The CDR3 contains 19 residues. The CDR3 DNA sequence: TGTGCCAGCAGCTTAGACCGGGACAGGGTGGGGTATAGCAATCAGCCCCAGCATTTT. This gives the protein CASSLDRDRVGYSNQPQHF. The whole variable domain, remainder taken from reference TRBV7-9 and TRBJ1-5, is DTGVSQNPRHKITKRGQNVTFRCDPISEHNRLYWYRQTLGQGPEFLTYFQNEAQLEKSRLLSDRFSAERPKGSFSTLEIQRTEQGDSAMYLCASSLDRDRVGYSNQPQHFGDGTRLSIL.

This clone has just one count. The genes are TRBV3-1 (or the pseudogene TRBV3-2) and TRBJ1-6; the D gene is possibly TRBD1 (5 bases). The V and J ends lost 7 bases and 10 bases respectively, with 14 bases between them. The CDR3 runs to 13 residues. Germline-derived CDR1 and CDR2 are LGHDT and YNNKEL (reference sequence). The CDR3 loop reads CASTLGGHSPLHF. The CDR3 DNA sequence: TGTGCCAGCACCCTCGGGGGTCACTCACCCCTCCACTTT.

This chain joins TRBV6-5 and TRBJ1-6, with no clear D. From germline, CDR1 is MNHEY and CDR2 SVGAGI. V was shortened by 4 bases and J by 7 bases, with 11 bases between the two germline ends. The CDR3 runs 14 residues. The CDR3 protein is CASSLGGVNSPLHF. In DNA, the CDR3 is TGTGCCAGCAGTTTGGGCGGGGTGAATTCACCCCTCCACTTT.

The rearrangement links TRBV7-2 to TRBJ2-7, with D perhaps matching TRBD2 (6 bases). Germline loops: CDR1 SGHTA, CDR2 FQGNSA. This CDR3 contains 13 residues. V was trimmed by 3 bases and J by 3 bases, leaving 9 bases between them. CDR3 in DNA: TGTGCCAGCAGCTTTGACGGGAGCTACGAGCAGTACTTC. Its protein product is CASSFDGSYEQYF.

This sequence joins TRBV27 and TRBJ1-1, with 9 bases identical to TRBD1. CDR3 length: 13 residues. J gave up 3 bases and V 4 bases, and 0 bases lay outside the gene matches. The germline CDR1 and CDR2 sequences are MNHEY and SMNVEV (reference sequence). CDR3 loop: CASSWDRDTEAFF. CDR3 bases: TGTGCCAGCAGTTGGGACAGGGACACTGAAGCTTTCTTT.

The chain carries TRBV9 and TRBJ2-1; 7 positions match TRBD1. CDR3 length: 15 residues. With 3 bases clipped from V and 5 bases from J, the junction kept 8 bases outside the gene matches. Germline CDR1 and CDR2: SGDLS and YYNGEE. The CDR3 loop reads CASSAQGYSDNEQFF. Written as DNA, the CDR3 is TGTGCCAGCAGCGCACAGGGGTATAGCGACAATGAGCAGTTCTTC.

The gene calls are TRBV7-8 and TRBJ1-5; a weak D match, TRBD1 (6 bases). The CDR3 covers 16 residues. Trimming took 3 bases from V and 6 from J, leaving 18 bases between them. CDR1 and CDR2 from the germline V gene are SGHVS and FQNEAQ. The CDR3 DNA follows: TGTGCCAGCAGCTTGGTAGTACAGGGATCGGGTCAGCCCCAGCATTTT. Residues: CASSLVVQGSGQPQHF.

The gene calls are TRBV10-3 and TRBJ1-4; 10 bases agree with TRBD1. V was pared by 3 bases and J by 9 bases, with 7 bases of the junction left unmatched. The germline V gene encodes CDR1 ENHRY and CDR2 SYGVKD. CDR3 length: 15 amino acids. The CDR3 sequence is CAISDPRTGGKKLFF. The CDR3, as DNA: TGTGCCATCAGTGACCCTCGGACAGGGGGTAAAAAACTGTTTTTT.

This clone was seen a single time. The CDR3 DNA is TGTGCCAGTAGTACAGGGTCTGGCTACACCTTC. Residues: CASSTGSGYTF. The chain carries TRBV19 and TRBJ1-2; a possible D gene is TRBD1 (5 bases). The germline V gene has CDR1 LNHDA and CDR2 SQIVND (reference sequence). The ends were cut back, 4 bases at V and 7 bases at J, with 7 bases in the middle. This CDR3 is 11 amino acids long.

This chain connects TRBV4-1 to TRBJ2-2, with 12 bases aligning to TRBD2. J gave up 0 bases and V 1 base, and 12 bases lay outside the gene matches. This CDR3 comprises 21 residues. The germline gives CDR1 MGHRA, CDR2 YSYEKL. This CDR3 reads CASSQVGMGTSGRANTGELFF. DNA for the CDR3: TGCGCCAGCAGCCAAGTCGGAATGGGGACTAGCGGGCGCGCGAACACCGGGGAGCTGTTTTTT.

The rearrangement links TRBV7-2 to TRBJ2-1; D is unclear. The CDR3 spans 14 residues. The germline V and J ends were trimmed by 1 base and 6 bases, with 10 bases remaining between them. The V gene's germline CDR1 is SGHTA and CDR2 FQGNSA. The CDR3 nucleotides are TGTGCCAGCAGCTTAGGAGTCCTATCCAATGAGCAGTTCTTC. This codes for CASSLGVLSNEQFF.

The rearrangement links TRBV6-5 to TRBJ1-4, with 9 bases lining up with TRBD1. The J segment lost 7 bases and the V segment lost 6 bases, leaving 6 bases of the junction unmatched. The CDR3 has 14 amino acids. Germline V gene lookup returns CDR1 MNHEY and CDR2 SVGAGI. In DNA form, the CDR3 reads TGTGCCAGCAGCACAGGGGGCGTGGGTGAAAAACTGTTTTTT. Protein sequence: CASSTGGVGEKLFF.

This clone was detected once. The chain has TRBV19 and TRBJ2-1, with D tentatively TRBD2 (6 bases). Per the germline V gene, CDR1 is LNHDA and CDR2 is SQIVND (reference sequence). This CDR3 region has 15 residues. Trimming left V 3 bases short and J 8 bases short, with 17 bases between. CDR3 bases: TGTGCCAGTAGTATGGTTCGGACTACACGCGATGAGCAGTTCTTC. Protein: CASSMVRTTRDEQFF.

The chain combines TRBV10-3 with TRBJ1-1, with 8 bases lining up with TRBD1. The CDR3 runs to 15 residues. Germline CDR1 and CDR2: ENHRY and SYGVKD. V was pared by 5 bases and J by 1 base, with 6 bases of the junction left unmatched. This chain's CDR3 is CAISPRGQGNTEAFF. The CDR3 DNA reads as TGTGCCATCAGTCCCCGAGGACAGGGGAACACTGAAGCTTTCTTT.

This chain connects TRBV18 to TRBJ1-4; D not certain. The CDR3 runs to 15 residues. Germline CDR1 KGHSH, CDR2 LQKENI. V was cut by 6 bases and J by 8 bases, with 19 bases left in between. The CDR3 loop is CASSPTVRGFEKLFF. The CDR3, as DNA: TGTGCCAGCTCGCCAACGGTGAGAGGATTCGAAAAACTGTTTTTT.

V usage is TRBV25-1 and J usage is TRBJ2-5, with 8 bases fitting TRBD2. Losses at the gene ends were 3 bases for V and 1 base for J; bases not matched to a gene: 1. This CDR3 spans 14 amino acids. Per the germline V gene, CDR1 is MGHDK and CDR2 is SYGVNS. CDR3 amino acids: CASSDSGAQETQYF. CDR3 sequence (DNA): TGTGCCAGCAGTGATAGCGGGGCCCAAGAGACCCAGTACTTC.

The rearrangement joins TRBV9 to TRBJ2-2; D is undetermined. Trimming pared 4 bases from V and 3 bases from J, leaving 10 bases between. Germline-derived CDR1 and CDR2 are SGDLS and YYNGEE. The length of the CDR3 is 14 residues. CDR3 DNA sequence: TGTGCCAGCAGCTCAGAGGCGTACACCGGGGAGCTGTTTTTT. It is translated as CASSSEAYTGELFF.